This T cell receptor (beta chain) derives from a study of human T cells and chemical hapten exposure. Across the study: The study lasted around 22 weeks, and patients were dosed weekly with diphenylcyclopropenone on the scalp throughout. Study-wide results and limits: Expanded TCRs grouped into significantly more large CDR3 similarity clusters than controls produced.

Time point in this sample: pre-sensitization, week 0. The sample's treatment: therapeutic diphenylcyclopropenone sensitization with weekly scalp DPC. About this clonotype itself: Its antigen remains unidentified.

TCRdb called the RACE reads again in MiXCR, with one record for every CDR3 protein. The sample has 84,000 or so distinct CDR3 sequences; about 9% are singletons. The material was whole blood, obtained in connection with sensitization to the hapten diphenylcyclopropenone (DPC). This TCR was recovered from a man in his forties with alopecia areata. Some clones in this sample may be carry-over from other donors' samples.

The CDR3 region has the DNA TGTGCCAGCAGCTCCGGACGCAGGATCGGGGAGCTGTTTTTT. Protein: CASSSGRRIGELFF. This sequence joins TRBV5-6 and TRBJ2-2; D is unresolved. Germline values: CDR1 SGHDT, CDR2 YYEEEE. This CDR3 spans 14 amino acids. Trimming left V 3 bases short and J 7 bases short, with 13 bases between. Combining the CDR3 with reference TRBV5-6 and TRBJ2-2 gives the whole variable domain DAGVTQSPTHLIKTRGQQVTLRCSPKSGHDTVSWYQQALGQGPQFIFQYYEEEERQRGNFPDRFSGHQFPNYSSELNVNALLLGDSALYLCASSSGRRIGELFFGEGSRLTVL.